Below are 17 T cell receptor beta chains sequenced from a single sample in a study of beta chain features in type 1 diabetes. The antigens for these receptors are not known. Broader study findings: Within each of all four CD4+ subsets, Type 1 diabetes patients had TCRB CDR3s that were moderately but significantly shorter.

The sequenced template was cDNA made from the entire isolated RNA. Generated by immunoSEQ multiplex PCR, the TCRdb table keeps only in-frame clones and is missing some. Of about 140,000 clones listed, around an eighth were seen once; the top ten hold around 1.2%. What was sequenced was central memory CD4+ T cells from blood. The receptors were sampled from a man aged 18 to 30 with type 1 diabetes.

The gene calls are TRBV7-9 and TRBJ1-2, with D uncertain. This CDR3 has 14 amino acids. Germline values: CDR1 SEHNR, CDR2 FQNEAQ (reference sequence). V was cut by 9 bases and J by 8 bases, with 22 bases left in between. The CDR3 DNA reads TGTGCCAGAGGTCCCGTTGTGGAGGGTGGCGGCTACACCTTC. Protein: CARGPVVEGGGYTF.

This clone was seen a few times. The chain combines TRBV29-1 with TRBJ2-3; TRBD2 agrees at 7 bases. Germline V gives CDR1 SQVTM, CDR2 ANQGSEA. The ends lost 0 bases at V and 5 bases at J; junction bases unmatched: 8. This CDR3 spans 15 amino acids. The CDR3 DNA sequence: TGCAGCGTTGAAGATCTTTTGGGGAGGGGAGATACGCAGTATTTT. Translating gives CSVEDLLGRGDTQYF.

V and J are TRBV5-6 and TRBJ2-7; D uncertain. Trimming shortened V by 0 bases and J by 3 bases, and 7 bases separated the two germline ends. CDR1 SGHDT and CDR2 YYEEEE come from the germline V gene. This CDR3 spans 13 amino acids. In DNA, the CDR3 is TGTGCCAGCAGCTTGGCGCCCCGCTACGAGCAGTACTTC. Its translation is CASSLAPRYEQYF.

This chain joins TRBV6-5 and TRBJ1-1; weak D call: TRBD1 (6 bases). CDR3 length: 14 amino acids. Deletions cut 0 bases from V and 5 bases from J, with 10 bases between. Germline-derived CDR1 and CDR2 are MNHEY and SVGAGI. CDR3: CASSYSGALTEAFF. The DNA for the CDR3 is TGTGCCAGCAGTTACTCGGGGGCATTAACTGAAGCTTTCTTT.

V and J are TRBV29-1 and TRBJ2-5, with D tentatively TRBD1 (6 bases). The CDR3 is 13 residues long. V lost 4 bases, J lost 0 bases, and 9 bases lay in between. Germline CDR1 is SQVTM and CDR2 is ANQGSEA. DNA of the CDR3: TGCAGCGTTGCCCAGGGGAACCAAGAGACCCAGTACTTC. Translation: CSVAQGNQETQYF. The variable domain in full, with the rest retrieved from reference TRBV29-1 and TRBJ2-5, is SAVISQKPSRDICQRGTSLTIQCQVDSQVTMMFWYRQQPGQSLTLIATANQGSEATYESGFVIDKFPISRPNLTFSTLTVSNMSPEDSSIYLCSVAQGNQETQYFGPGTRLLVL.

The chain couples TRBV9 to TRBJ1-1; D is uncertain. V was trimmed by 0 bases and J by 6 bases, leaving 18 bases between them. The CDR3 is made up of 16 amino acids. Germline V lookup: CDR1 SGDLS, CDR2 YYNGEE. CDR3 coding DNA: TGTGCCAGCAGCGTAGGGAACGTGGGGAGGGTAGCTGAAGCTTTCTTT. Its protein product is CASSVGNVGRVAEAFF.

The chain recombines TRBV6-5 with TRBJ2-5, with 13 bases fitting TRBD2. The trim removed 6 bases at V and 5 bases at J, leaving 6 bases unmatched. CDR3 size: 15 residues. Germline lookup yields CDR1 MNHEY and CDR2 SVGAGI. Written as DNA, the CDR3 is TGTGCCAGCAGACGACTAGCGGGGGGCGGGGAGACCCAGTACTTC. This codes for CASRRLAGGGETQYF.

This clone was seen a few times. The V call is TRBV27, the J call TRBJ1-1; the D is unclear. Germline values: CDR1 MNHEY, CDR2 SMNVEV (reference sequence). This CDR3 is built from 13 residues. The V end lost 2 bases, the J end lost 1 base, and 5 bases lay between the germline ends. In DNA, the CDR3 is TGTGCCAGCAGTTTAATGGAGAACACTGAAGCTTTCTTT. Protein: CASSLMENTEAFF.

V usage is TRBV15 and J usage is TRBJ1-6; 10 bases are a match to TRBD1. Germline V CDR1 and CDR2: LNHNV, YYDKDF (reference sequence). This CDR3 is 15 amino acids long. The V segment lost 3 bases and the J segment 10 bases; nucleotides outside the gene matches: 6. DNA of the CDR3: TGTGCCACCAGCAGGGGACAGGGGAGTAGGTCACCCCTCCACTTT. It translates to CATSRGQGSRSPLHF. Variable domain in full (rest from reference TRBV15 and TRBJ1-6): DAMVIQNPRYQVTQFGKPVTLSCSQTLNHNVMYWYQQKSSQAPKLLFHYYDKDFNNEADTPDNFQSRRPNTSFCFLDIRSPGLGDTAMYLCATSRGQGSRSPLHFGNGTRLTVT.

The sample holds a few counts of this clone. The CDR3 here is CASSSDRYNEQFF. CDR3 nucleotides: TGTGCCAGCAGCTCGGACCGTTACAATGAGCAGTTCTTC. This chain joins TRBV11-2 and TRBJ2-1; D unresolved. This CDR3 has 13 residues. Trimming took off 4 bases at V and 4 bases at J, with 8 bases between the two ends. CDR1 and CDR2 (germline): SGHAT, FQNNGV.

The chain is built from TRBV4-1 and TRBJ2-3, with D uncertain. Germline CDR1 is MGHRA and CDR2 is YSYEKL. CDR3 length: 21 residues. V lost 1 base to trimming and J lost 0 bases, with 26 bases between them. Here the CDR3 reads CASSQVPIRLRVDSSTDTQYF. CDR3 coding DNA: TGCGCCAGCAGCCAAGTCCCAATAAGGTTACGGGTAGACTCTAGCACAGATACGCAGTATTTT.

This clone has only a few counts. The V gene is TRBV19, the J gene TRBJ1-2; D call uncertain. Germline lookup yields CDR1 LNHDA and CDR2 SQIVND (reference sequence). This CDR3 comprises 13 residues. The V end lost 3 bases, the J end lost 2 bases, and 7 bases lay between the germline ends. CDR3 sequence: CASSILGNYGYTF. DNA for the CDR3: TGTGCCAGTAGTATTCTGGGAAACTATGGCTACACCTTC.

This clone was seen a few times. This sample also contains other DNA sequences that code for the same CDR3. The chain links TRBV9 to TRBJ2-5; 13 positions agree with TRBD2. Germline CDR1 and CDR2: SGDLS and YYNGEE. The CDR3 contains 17 residues. After removal of 3 bases from V and 0 bases from J, the junction contained 5 bases not matched to a gene. As DNA, the CDR3 is TGTGCCAGCAGCGCTCAGGGACTAGCGGGGAACCAAGAGACCCAGTACTTC. Translation gives CASSAQGLAGNQETQYF.

The chain carries TRBV9 and TRBJ2-1; D possibly uses TRBD1 or TRBD2 (5 bases each). The CDR3 runs to 15 residues. Germline V gives CDR1 SGDLS, CDR2 YYNGEE. V was trimmed by 0 bases and J by 2 bases, leaving 9 bases between them. CDR3 amino acids: CASSVGGVAYNEQFF. CDR3 DNA sequence: TGTGCCAGCAGCGTAGGAGGGGTCGCCTACAATGAGCAGTTCTTC.

This clone has more than one count but fewer than ten. The chain links TRBV28 to TRBJ1-1; D is undetermined. There are 14 residues in the CDR3. Trimming took off 4 bases at V and 1 base at J, with 10 bases between the two ends. CDR1 and CDR2 (germline): MDHEN, SYDVKM. The CDR3 region is CASSSGGENTEAFF. CDR3 DNA sequence: TGTGCCAGCAGTTCAGGAGGAGAGAACACTGAAGCTTTCTTT.

This clone was counted many times. The chain links TRBV30 to TRBJ1-1; no firm D call. The germline CDR1 and CDR2 sequences are GTSNPN and SVGIG (reference sequence). This CDR3 has 13 amino acids. V was shortened by 0 bases and J by 4 bases, with 9 bases between the two germline ends. CDR3 protein: CAWSVSSSTEAFF. The CDR3 region has the DNA TGTGCCTGGAGTGTTAGCTCGAGCACTGAAGCTTTCTTT.

This clone was seen a handful of times. The CDR3 DNA reads TGTGCCAGCAGTTTACTAGCGGGGAATGAGCAGTTCTTC. Translation: CASSLLAGNEQFF. The chain is built from TRBV27 and TRBJ2-1, with TRBD2 identical over 9 bases. CDR1 and CDR2 from the germline V gene are MNHEY and SMNVEV (reference sequence). Unmatched junction bases numbered 0, after V lost 2 bases and J lost 7 bases. The CDR3 spans 13 residues.